The rows below give T cell receptor beta chains drawn from one sample of a study of cytomegalovirus exposure and HLA in healthy donors. Repertoires were generated with immunoSEQ multiplex PCR, while TCRdb's copy carries only in-frame clones and drops some. The sample holds tens of thousands of clones, more than 85% seen once. The sequenced sample consisted of PBMCs. These receptor sequences come from a woman aged 18-29 years in good health and CMV-seronegative. Both conserved end residues are part of each CDR3. Fields, in order: J gene, V gene, clone size, D gene, CDR3 DNA, CDR3 protein. The D gene is left open where the match is weak. The size field is filled for only some rows; it gives once, few, many or a size class.

TRBJ1-5	TRBV18	-	TRBD1	TGTGCCAGCTCACCACCGGGGACAGGGGGCAATCAGCCCCAGCATTTT	CASSPPGTGGNQPQHF
TRBJ2-2	TRBV18	-	-	TGTGCCAGCTCACCGGACACCCCAACCGGGGAGCTGTTTTTT	CASSPDTPTGELFF
TRBJ1-1	TRBV7-9	-	TRBD1	TGTGCCAGCAGCCTACAGGGGGCGTCTACTGAAGCTTTCTTT	CASSLQGASTEAFF
TRBJ1-4	TRBV11-3	-	TRBD1	TGTGCCAGCAGCTTAGCCCCCACAGGGGCGCGTGAAAAACTGTTTTTT	CASSLAPTGAREKLFF
TRBJ2-7	TRBV5-6	-	TRBD2	TGTGCCAGCAGCTTGGTATTAGGGACTAGCCTTGGCTACGAGCAGTACTTC	CASSLVLGTSLGYEQYF
TRBJ2-5	TRBV25-1	-	TRBD1	TGTGCCAGCAGAAAGGACAGGGGGCAGTCAGAGACCCAGTACTTC	CASRKDRGQSETQYF
TRBJ2-5	TRBV27	-	-	TGTGCCAGCAGTCGGCACAGGGATTCACACGAGACCCAGTACTTC	CASSRHRDSHETQYF
TRBJ2-3	TRBV6-4	few	-	TGTGCCAGCAGTGAAGAGGGGGGGGGCACAGATACGCAGTATTTT	CASSEEGGGTDTQYF
TRBJ2-2	TRBV7-8	-	-	TGTGCCACGGCGGGTTCCACGAACACCGGGGAGCTGTTTTTT	CATAGSTNTGELFF
TRBJ2-2	TRBV27	-	TRBD2	TGTGCCAGCAGTTTCTTAGCGGGAGCGGAGGAGCTGTTTTTT	CASSFLAGAEELFF
TRBJ1-2	TRBV27	few	-	TGTGCCAGCAGTATCGGGACAAACTATGGCTACACCTTC	CASSIGTNYGYTF
TRBJ1-2	TRBV2	-	TRBD1	TGTGCCAGCAGTGAGGGACAGGGGTATGGCTACACCTTC	CASSEGQGYGYTF
TRBJ2-7	TRBV6-1	-	TRBD1	TGTGCCAGCAGATTACCGGGACAGGGCTACGAGCAGTACTTC	CASRLPGQGYEQYF
TRBJ1-2	TRBV2	-	TRBD1	TGTGCCAGCTCCCCAGGGGGCCTCTATGGCTACACCTTC	CASSPGGLYGYTF
TRBJ1-2	TRBV6-5	-	TRBD1	TGTGCCAGCAGGAGGGGGCGGGACTATGGCTACACCTTC	CASRRGRDYGYTF
TRBJ1-1	TRBV18	once	-	TGTGCCAGCTCACGGGGCGGAAGAACGACTGAAGCTTTCTTT	CASSRGGRTTEAFF
TRBJ1-2	TRBV5-6	-	-	TGTGCCAGCAGCTCATCTGGGACTCCGAAGGTCTGGAGGGGCTATGGCTACACCTTC	CASSSSGTPKVWRGYGYTF
TRBJ1-2	TRBV27	-	TRBD1	TGTGCCAGCAGTTTAGGCCGCGCGGGGATCGACAGGGGGCTTGGTGGCTACACCTTC	CASSLGRAGIDRGLGGYTF
TRBJ2-7	TRBV7-8	once	TRBD2	TGTGCCAGCAGCCCGGGACTAGCGGCGGACTACGAGCAGTACTTC	CASSPGLAADYEQYF
TRBJ2-3	TRBV27	-	TRBD2	TGTGCCAGCAGTCCGACTGAACCGGGACTAGAGGAAGATACGCAGTATTTT	CASSPTEPGLEEDTQYF
TRBJ1-4	TRBV5-1	-	TRBD1	TGCGCCAGCAGCTTGGCAGGGACAGGGATTGAAAAACTGTTTTTT	CASSLAGTGIEKLFF
TRBJ2-2	TRBV7-3	-	TRBD1	TGTGCCAGCAGCAACCGGGACAGGGGTGCCGGGGAGCTGTTTTTT	CASSNRDRGAGELFF
TRBJ1-3	TRBV30	-	-	TGTGCCTGGAGTGTCCTAGAGTACCTCTCTGGAAACACCATATATTTT	CAWSVLEYLSGNTIYF
TRBJ2-3	TRBV5-4	-	TRBD2	TGTGCCAGCAGCTTGAAACTAGCGGGGAACACAGATACGCAGTATTTT	CASSLKLAGNTDTQYF
TRBJ2-1	TRBV5-1	few	TRBD2	TGCGCCAGTTGTAGCGGGGGGTACAATGAGCAGTTCTTC	CASCSGGYNEQFF
TRBJ2-4	TRBV6-6	once	-	TGTGCCAGCAGTTTACAACGGGACACTAAAAACATTCAGTACTTC	CASSLQRDTKNIQYF
TRBJ2-3	TRBV4-1	-	TRBD2	TGCGCCAGCAGCCGAGGACTAGCGGACACAGATACGCAGTATTTT	CASSRGLADTDTQYF
TRBJ2-3	TRBV19	-	-	TGTGCCAGTAGTATACCCACCGGTCGGACAGATACGCAGTATTTT	CASSIPTGRTDTQYF
TRBJ1-2	TRBV2	-	TRBD1	TGTGCCAGCAGGAAACCGGGACAGGGGAACTATGGCTACACCTTC	CASRKPGQGNYGYTF
TRBJ1-2	TRBV14	-	-	TGTGCCAGCAGCCAAGTAGACAGATCCTATGGCTACACCTTC	CASSQVDRSYGYTF
TRBJ2-7	TRBV5-5	-	TRBD1	TGTGCCAGCTCACCTTGGGGACAGGTAGATGCGCAGTACTTC	CASSPWGQVDAQYF
TRBJ1-2	TRBV7-2	-	-	TGTGCCAGCAGCTCAGTTACAGGGCCCTATGGCTACACCTTC	CASSSVTGPYGYTF
TRBJ1-2	TRBV30	-	-	TGTGCCTGGAAAAACTCCGGAGTCGCCTATGGCTACACCTTC	CAWKNSGVAYGYTF
TRBJ2-2	TRBV9	-	-	TGTGCCAGCAGCGTTTTGGCAGGGGTGGCCACCGGGGAGCTGTTTTTT	CASSVLAGVATGELFF
TRBJ2-2	TRBV5-1	-	-	TGCGCCAGCAGCTTGAAGAGCACCGGGGAGCTGTTTTTT	CASSLKSTGELFF
TRBJ2-3	TRBV21-1	-	-	TGTGCCAGCAGCAAACCACGGCGACAAGCTTCCGAATTCACAGATACGCAGTATTTT	CASSKPRRQASEFTDTQYF
TRBJ2-3	TRBV18	-	TRBD2	TGTGCCAGCTCGTCCGGGACTAGCGGGGGAAGCACAGATACGCAGTATTTT	CASSSGTSGGSTDTQYF
TRBJ2-1	TRBV10-3	-	TRBD2	TGTGCCATCAGTCCTCTAGCGGGAGAGGGGGATGAGCAGTTCTTC	CAISPLAGEGDEQFF
TRBJ2-5	TRBV5-8	-	-	TGTGCCACCTTTAACAGCCAAGAGACCCAGTACTTC	CATFNSQETQYF
TRBJ2-3	TRBV4-3	-	TRBD2	TGCGCCAGCAGCCAAGATTTCGGGGGAGGGGTTTTGGATACGCAGTATTTT	CASSQDFGGGVLDTQYF
TRBJ2-1	TRBV28	-	TRBD2	TGTGCCAGCACACCCACAAACCCTACTAGCGGGAAGTACAATGAGCAGTTCTTC	CASTPTNPTSGKYNEQFF
TRBJ1-5	TRBV4-1	-	TRBD1	TGCGCCAGCAGCCAGCTACCGGGACAGTTTAGCAATCAGCCCCAGCATTTT	CASSQLPGQFSNQPQHF
TRBJ1-1	TRBV11-3	-	-	TGTGCCAGCAGCCACGGTGGGAACACTGAAGCTTTCTTT	CASSHGGNTEAFF